The sample holds a few counts of the clone carrying this T cell receptor (beta chain). What it recognizes is unknown. The germline gives CDR1 SGHAT, CDR2 FQNNGV. Trimming took 4 bases from V and 5 from J, leaving 32 bases between them. The CDR3 length is 20 residues. This record belongs to a study of T cell repertoires in cytomegalovirus infection. Study as a whole: It was recently identified HLA-C-restricted and well-studied HLA-B-restricted CMV epitopes that the study used. Carrying CMV and the relevant HLA type showed in public TCR beta signatures.

Notes on the study in general: People with CMV and the relevant HLA were identified by cumulative public TCR beta family frequency.

TCRdb re-derived calls from the reads in MiXCR, one entry per CDR3 protein. The sample records approximately 260,000 distinct CDR3 sequences, roughly a fifth being singletons. The receptor was derived from a human donor in good health (CMV status not recorded). Some clones in this sample may be carry-over from other donors' samples. The genes are TRBV11-2 and TRBJ2-5; D is possibly TRBD1 (6 bases). The source material was cultured PBMCs, sampled from culture after CMV antigen stimulation. CDR3 nucleotides: TGTGCCAGCAGCTCCCAGACTAAGACAGGTTCCCCCAGGTCTGGTGAGACCCAGTACTTC. Its protein product is CASSSQTKTGSPRSGETQYF.